The rows below give T cell receptor beta chains drawn from one sample of a study of shared clonotypes between healthy human individuals. The method was immunoSEQ multiplex PCR; TCRdb's version includes in-frame clones alone and lacks a portion of them. This table holds about 1.4 million clones, 96% found once. Specimen: naive CD4+ T cells sorted from blood. Receptors originate from a man aged 30-40 years in good health. The CDR3 runs from the conserved cysteine through the conserved F or W. Fields, in order: D gene, clone size, V gene, J gene, CDR3 length, CDR3 protein, CDR3 DNA. A D gene is named only where the DNA matches it firmly. Not every row has a clone size; where given, it reads once, few, many or a size class.

-	-	TRBV5-1	TRBJ1-1	15	CASSLQTGSGTEAFF	TGCGCCAGCAGCCTTCAGACAGGCTCGGGGACTGAAGCTTTCTTT
TRBD1	-	TRBV7-8	TRBJ1-2	14	CASSPRTGDYGYTF	TGTGCCAGCAGCCCCAGGACAGGGGACTATGGCTACACCTTC
TRBD2	-	TRBV27	TRBJ2-7	17	CASSPESSGMYTYEQYF	TGTGCCAGCAGTCCCGAATCTAGCGGGATGTACACCTACGAGCAGTACTTC
-	once	TRBV6-6	TRBJ2-1	15	CASSYRAGTYNEQFF	TGTGCCAGCAGTTATCGGGCAGGTACCTACAATGAGCAGTTCTTC
TRBD1	-	TRBV28	TRBJ1-5	15	CASSIRDRGNQPQHF	TGTGCCAGCAGTATCCGGGACAGGGGGAACCAGCCCCAGCATTTT
-	few	TRBV7-9	TRBJ1-5	15	CASTKTGGGNQPQHF	TGTGCCAGCACCAAGACAGGAGGGGGTAATCAGCCCCAGCATTTT
-	-	TRBV5-6	TRBJ2-3	13	CASSLARVNTQYF	TGTGCCAGCAGCTTGGCCAGAGTTAATACGCAGTATTTT
-	-	TRBV4-3	TRBJ2-1	17	CASSQDPGAWSYNEQFF	TGCGCCAGCAGCCAAGATCCGGGGGCTTGGTCCTACAATGAGCAGTTCTTC
TRBD1	-	TRBV30	TRBJ2-5	19	CAWSVRIERQGASVGTQYF	TGTGCCTGGAGTGTACGGATTGAACGACAGGGGGCGAGTGTCGGGACCCAGTACTTC
-	-	TRBV28	TRBJ2-5	13	CASSFFVRETQYF	TGTGCCAGCAGTTTTTTTGTGAGGGAGACCCAGTACTTC
-	-	TRBV29-1	TRBJ2-4	13	CSVEMGSKNIQYF	TGCAGCGTTGAAATGGGGTCCAAAAACATTCAGTACTTC
-	once	TRBV11-3	TRBJ2-1	11	CASSLADEQFF	TGTGCCAGCAGCTTAGCGGATGAGCAGTTCTTC
-	-	TRBV2	TRBJ2-4	14	CASSLILAKNIQYF	TGTGCCAGCAGTCTCATACTAGCCAAAAACATTCAGTACTTC
-	once	TRBV10-1	TRBJ2-1	16	CASSEGGVRLPNEQFF	TGCGCCAGCAGTGAGGGCGGGGTACGACTTCCAAATGAGCAGTTCTTC
-	-	TRBV15	TRBJ2-1	15	CATSERKSSYNEQFF	TGTGCCACCAGCGAACGTAAGAGCTCCTACAATGAGCAGTTCTTC
TRBD1	-	TRBV6-1	TRBJ1-1	13	CASGGTDDTEAFF	TGTGCCAGCGGGGGGACAGATGACACTGAAGCTTTCTTT
-	-	TRBV11-3	TRBJ2-2	13	CASSFRGTGELFF	TGTGCCAGCAGCTTCAGGGGCACCGGGGAGCTGTTTTTT
-	-	TRBV9	TRBJ1-2	15	CASSVGDLHNYGYTF	TGTGCCAGCAGCGTAGGTGATCTCCATAACTATGGCTACACCTTC
-	-	TRBV7-9	TRBJ2-7	14	CASQGGTGPREQYF	TGTGCCAGCCAGGGGGGAACCGGCCCCCGCGAGCAGTACTTC
-	-	TRBV5-4	TRBJ1-4	15	CASSTSGRSEGKLFF	TGTGCCAGCAGCACCTCGGGACGGTCTGAGGGAAAACTGTTTTTT
-	-	TRBV23-1	TRBJ1-2	14	CASSHKGLDYGYTF	TGCGCCAGCAGTCATAAGGGGTTGGACTATGGCTACACCTTC
-	-	TRBV7-9	TRBJ1-5	15	CASSLVAAGRQPQHF	TGTGCCAGCAGCTTAGTCGCAGCGGGGCGACAGCCCCAGCATTTT
TRBD2	-	TRBV7-8	TRBJ2-1	16	CASSSIAGPLGYEQFF	TGTGCCAGCAGCTCCATAGCGGGACCCCTTGGGTATGAGCAGTTCTTC
-	-	TRBV4-1	TRBJ1-2	15	CASSQGAATHYGYTF	TGCGCCAGCAGCCAAGGGGCAGCTACTCACTATGGCTACACCTTC
-	-	TRBV28	TRBJ1-1	12	CASSEGNSGAFF	TGTGCCAGCAGTGAAGGGAACTCCGGGGCTTTCTTT
TRBD1	-	TRBV6-1	TRBJ1-4	17	CASSEFLGQGLYEKLFF	TGTGCCAGCAGTGAATTCTTGGGACAGGGGCTCTATGAAAAACTGTTTTTT
-	-	TRBV19	TRBJ1-2	11	CASSIVGGYTF	TGTGCCAGTAGTATAGTGGGTGGCTACACCTTC
-	-	TRBV18	TRBJ1-1	16	CASSRDTAGLNTEAFF	TGTGCCAGCTCCCGTGATACAGCAGGGCTTAACACTGAAGCTTTCTTT
TRBD2	-	TRBV9	TRBJ2-2	17	CASSTQPGTSGAGELFF	TGTGCCAGCAGCACCCAGCCCGGGACTAGCGGGGCCGGGGAGCTGTTTTTT
-	once	TRBV15	TRBJ2-5	13	CATSRAWEETQYF	TGTGCCACCAGCAGAGCTTGGGAAGAGACCCAGTACTTC
TRBD1	-	TRBV5-1	TRBJ2-3	17	CASSLPGQGRSTDTQYF	TGCGCCAGCAGCTTGCCGGGACAGGGTCGTAGCACAGATACGCAGTATTTT
-	once	TRBV18	TRBJ1-1	14	CASSHKSTNTEAFF	TGTGCCAGCTCACACAAATCAACGAACACTGAAGCTTTCTTT
-	-	TRBV27	TRBJ2-3	14	CASSLIASPDTQYF	TGTGCCAGCAGTTTAATTGCTTCTCCAGATACGCAGTATTTT
-	-	TRBV2	TRBJ2-5	17	CASSGRRGHAIQETQYF	TGTGCCAGCAGCGGAAGGAGGGGACACGCCATCCAAGAGACCCAGTACTTC
-	-	TRBV5-1	TRBJ2-7	13	CASSYRSPYEQYF	TGCGCCAGCAGCTACAGGTCTCCCTACGAGCAGTACTTC
TRBD1	-	TRBV11-2	TRBJ2-7	14	CASSSGQGDYEQYF	TGTGCCAGCAGCTCGGGACAGGGTGACTACGAGCAGTACTTC
-	-	TRBV7-2	TRBJ2-1	15	CASSSKALRGNEQFF	TGTGCCAGCAGCTCGAAGGCCCTACGGGGCAATGAGCAGTTCTTC